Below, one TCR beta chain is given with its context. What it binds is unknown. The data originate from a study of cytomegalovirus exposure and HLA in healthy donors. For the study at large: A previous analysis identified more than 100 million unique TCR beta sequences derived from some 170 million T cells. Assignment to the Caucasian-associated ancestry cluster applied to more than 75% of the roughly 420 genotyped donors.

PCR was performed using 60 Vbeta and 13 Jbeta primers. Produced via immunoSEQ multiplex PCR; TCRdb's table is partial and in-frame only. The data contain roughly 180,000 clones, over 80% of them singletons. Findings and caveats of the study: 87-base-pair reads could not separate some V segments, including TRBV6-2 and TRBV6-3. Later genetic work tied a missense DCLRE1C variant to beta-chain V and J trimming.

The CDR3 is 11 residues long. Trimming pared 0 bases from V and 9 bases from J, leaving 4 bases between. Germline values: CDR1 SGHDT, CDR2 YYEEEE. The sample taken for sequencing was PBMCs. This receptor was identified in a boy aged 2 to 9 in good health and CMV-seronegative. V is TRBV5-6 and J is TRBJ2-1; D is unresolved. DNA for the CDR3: TGTGCCAGCAGCTTGGCAGTTGAGCAGTTCTTC. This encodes CASSLAVEQFF.